A selection of T cell receptor beta chains follows, all from one sample in a study of cytomegalovirus exposure and HLA in healthy donors. Here immunoSEQ multiplex PCR was the method, and the copy in TCRdb shows in-frame clones only, minus some. The sample consists of 150,000 to 200,000 clones, roughly three quarters of them appearing once. The sequencing sample was made of PBMCs. These receptors were taken from a woman aged 40 to 50 in good health and CMV-seronegative. The CDR3 runs from the conserved cysteine through the conserved F or W. D genes are given only for firm matches. Size tells how often a clone was seen (once, few, many) or the class of an expanded clone, and some rows leave it out.

few,.,TRBV5-4,TRBJ2-1,TGTGCCAGCCGACCTAGTTACTCCTACAATGAGCAGTTCTTC,CASRPSYSYNEQFF
.,.,TRBV2,TRBJ2-3,TGTGCCAGCAGTGACCCAGTTACGGGCAGGGCAGTTTATACAGATACGCAGTATTTT,CASSDPVTGRAVYTDTQYF
.,.,TRBV7-3,TRBJ2-2,TGTGCCAGCAGCTTTACTACTACCACCGGGGAGCTGTTTTTT,CASSFTTTTGELFF
.,.,TRBV5-4,TRBJ1-1,TGTGCCTGGAAGGGGACACTGAACACTGAAGCTTTCTTT,CAWKGTLNTEAFF
.,TRBD1,TRBV7-8,TRBJ2-7,TGTGCCAGCAGCCCTACAGGGGGGAACGAGCAGTACTTC,CASSPTGGNEQYF
.,TRBD1,TRBV7-9,TRBJ2-7,TGTGCCAGCAGCCCTCGGACAGGGGCATCCTACGAGCAGTACTTC,CASSPRTGASYEQYF
.,TRBD2,TRBV11-3,TRBJ2-3,TGTGCCAGCAGCCCCGGGGCGGGGGGAGGGGCCGGAGATACGCAGTATTTT,CASSPGAGGGAGDTQYF
.,.,TRBV7-2,TRBJ2-5,TGTGCCAGCAGCCCAAACGCGATCCAAGAGACCCAGTACTTC,CASSPNAIQETQYF
.,.,TRBV28,TRBJ1-2,TGTGCCAGCAGCCCTGGGAGGGACTATGGCTACACCTTC,CASSPGRDYGYTF
few,.,TRBV5-4,TRBJ1-2,TGTGCCAGCAGCCCCGGGGGGACCCGAAACGGCTATGGCTACACCTTC,CASSPGGTRNGYGYTF